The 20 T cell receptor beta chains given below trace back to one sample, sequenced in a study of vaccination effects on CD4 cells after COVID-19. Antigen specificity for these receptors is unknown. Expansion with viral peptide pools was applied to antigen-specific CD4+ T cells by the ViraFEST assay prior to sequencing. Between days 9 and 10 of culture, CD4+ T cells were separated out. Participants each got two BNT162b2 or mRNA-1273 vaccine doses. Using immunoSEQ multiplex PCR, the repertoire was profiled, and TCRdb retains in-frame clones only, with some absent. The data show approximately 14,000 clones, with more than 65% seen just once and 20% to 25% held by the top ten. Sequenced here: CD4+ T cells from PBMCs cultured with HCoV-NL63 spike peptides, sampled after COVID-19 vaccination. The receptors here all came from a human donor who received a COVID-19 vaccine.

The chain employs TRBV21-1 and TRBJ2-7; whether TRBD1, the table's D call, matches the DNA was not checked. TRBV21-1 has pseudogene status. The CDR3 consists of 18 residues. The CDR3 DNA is TGTGCCAGCAGCAAAGGCCGGCGAGGGGGCGCGCCGGATTACGAGCAGTACTTC. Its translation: CASSKGRRGGAPDYEQYF.

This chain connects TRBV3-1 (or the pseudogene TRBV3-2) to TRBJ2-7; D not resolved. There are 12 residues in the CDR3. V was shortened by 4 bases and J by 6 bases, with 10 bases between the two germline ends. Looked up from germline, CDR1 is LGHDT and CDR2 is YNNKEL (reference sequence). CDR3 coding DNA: TGTGCCAGCAGCCTTGGGAACGGCGAGCAGTACTTC. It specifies CASSLGNGEQYF.

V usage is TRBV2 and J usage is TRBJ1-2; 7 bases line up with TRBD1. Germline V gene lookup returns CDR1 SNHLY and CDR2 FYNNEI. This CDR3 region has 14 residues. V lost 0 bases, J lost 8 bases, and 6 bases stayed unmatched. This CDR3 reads CASSEAGRGRGYTF. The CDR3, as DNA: TGTGCCAGCAGTGAAGCGGGCAGGGGGAGAGGCTACACCTTC.

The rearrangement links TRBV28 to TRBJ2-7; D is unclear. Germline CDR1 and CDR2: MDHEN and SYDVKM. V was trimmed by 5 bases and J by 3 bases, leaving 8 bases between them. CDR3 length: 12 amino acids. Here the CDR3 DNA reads TGTGCCAGCAGTAACTGGTTCTACGAGCAGTACTTC. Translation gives CASSNWFYEQYF.

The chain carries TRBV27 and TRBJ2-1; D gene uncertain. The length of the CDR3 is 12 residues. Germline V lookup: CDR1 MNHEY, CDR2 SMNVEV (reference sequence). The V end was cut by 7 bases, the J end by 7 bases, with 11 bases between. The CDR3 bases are TGTGCCAGCAAAGTTCCCGGGAATGAGCAGTTCTTC. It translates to CASKVPGNEQFF.

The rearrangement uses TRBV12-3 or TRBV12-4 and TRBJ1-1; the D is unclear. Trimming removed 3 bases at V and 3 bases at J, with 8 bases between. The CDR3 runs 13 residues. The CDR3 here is CASSFGAYTEAFF. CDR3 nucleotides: TGTGCCAGCAGTTTCGGCGCGTACACTGAAGCTTTCTTT.

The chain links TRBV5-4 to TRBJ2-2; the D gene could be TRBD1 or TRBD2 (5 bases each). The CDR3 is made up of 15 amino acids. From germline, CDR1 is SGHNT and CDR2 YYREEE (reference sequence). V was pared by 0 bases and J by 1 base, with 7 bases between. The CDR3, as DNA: TGTGCCAGCAGCTTGGGGGGGAGGAACACCGGGGAGCTGTTTTTT. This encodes CASSLGGRNTGELFF.

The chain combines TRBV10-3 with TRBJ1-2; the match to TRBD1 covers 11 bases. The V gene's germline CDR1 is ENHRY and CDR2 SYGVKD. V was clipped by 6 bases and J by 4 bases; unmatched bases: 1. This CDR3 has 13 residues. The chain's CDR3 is CAIRGTGGYGYTF. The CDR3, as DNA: TGTGCCATCAGGGGGACAGGGGGCTATGGCTACACCTTC.

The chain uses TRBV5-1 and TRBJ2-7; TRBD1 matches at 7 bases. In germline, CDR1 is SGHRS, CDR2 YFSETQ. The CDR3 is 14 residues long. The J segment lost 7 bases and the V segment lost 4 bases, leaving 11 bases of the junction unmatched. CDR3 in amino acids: CASSPGGAYGEQYF. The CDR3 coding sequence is TGCGCCAGCAGCCCAGGGGGTGCATACGGTGAGCAGTACTTC.

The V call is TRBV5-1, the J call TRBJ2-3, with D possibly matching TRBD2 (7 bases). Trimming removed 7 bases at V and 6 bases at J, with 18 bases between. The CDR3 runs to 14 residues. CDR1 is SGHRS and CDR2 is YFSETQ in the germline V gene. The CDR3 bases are TGCGCCAGCGGAACGGGGGGCATAAGCGATACGCAGTATTTT. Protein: CASGTGGISDTQYF.

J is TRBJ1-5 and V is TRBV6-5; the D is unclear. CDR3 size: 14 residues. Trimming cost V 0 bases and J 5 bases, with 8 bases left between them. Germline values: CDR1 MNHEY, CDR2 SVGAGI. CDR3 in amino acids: CASSYSYQDQPQHF. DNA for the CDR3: TGTGCCAGCAGTTACTCATACCAGGATCAGCCCCAGCATTTT.

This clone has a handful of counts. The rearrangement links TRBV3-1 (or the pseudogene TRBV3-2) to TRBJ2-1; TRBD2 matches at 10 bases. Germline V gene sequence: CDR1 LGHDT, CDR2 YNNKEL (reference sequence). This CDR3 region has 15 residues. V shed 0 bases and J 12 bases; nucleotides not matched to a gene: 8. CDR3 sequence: CASSQDGSGRALQFF. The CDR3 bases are TGTGCCAGCAGCCAAGATGGAAGCGGGAGGGCCCTGCAGTTCTTC.

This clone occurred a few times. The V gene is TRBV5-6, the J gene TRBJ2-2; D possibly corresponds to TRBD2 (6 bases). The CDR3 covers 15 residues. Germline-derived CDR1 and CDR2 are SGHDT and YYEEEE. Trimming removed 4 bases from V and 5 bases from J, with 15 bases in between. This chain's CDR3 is CASSATRLVTGELFF. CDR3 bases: TGTGCCAGCAGCGCGACCCGACTAGTTACCGGGGAGCTGTTTTTT.

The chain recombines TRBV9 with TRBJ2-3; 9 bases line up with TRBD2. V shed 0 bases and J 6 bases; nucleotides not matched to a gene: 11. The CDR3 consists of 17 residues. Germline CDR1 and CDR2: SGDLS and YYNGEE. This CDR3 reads CASSVVASGAPMDTQYF. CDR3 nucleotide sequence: TGTGCCAGCAGCGTAGTGGCTAGCGGGGCTCCGATGGATACGCAGTATTTT. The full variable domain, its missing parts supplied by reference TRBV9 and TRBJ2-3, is DSGVTQTPKHLITATGQRVTLRCSPRSGDLSVYWYQQSLDQGLQFLIQYYNGEERAKGNILERFSAQQFPDLHSELNLSSLELGDSALYFCASSVVASGAPMDTQYFGPGTRLTVL.

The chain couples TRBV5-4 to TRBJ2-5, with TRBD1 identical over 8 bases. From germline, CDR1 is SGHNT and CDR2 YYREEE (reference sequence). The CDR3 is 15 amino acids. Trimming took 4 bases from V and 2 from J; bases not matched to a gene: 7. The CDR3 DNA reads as TGTGCCAGCAGCCACACAGGGGGAGGACAAGAGACCCAGTACTTC. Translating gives CASSHTGGGQETQYF. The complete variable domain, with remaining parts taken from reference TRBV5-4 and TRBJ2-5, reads ETGVTQSPTHLIKTRGQQVTLRCSSQSGHNTVSWYQQALGQGPQFIFQYYREEENGRGNFPPRFSGLQFPNYSSELNVNALELDDSALYLCASSHTGGGQETQYFGPGTRLLVL.

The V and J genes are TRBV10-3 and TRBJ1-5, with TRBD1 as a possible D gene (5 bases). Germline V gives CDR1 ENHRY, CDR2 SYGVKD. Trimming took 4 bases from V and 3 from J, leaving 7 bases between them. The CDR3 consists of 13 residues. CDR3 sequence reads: CAISARDNQPQHF. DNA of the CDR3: TGTGCCATCAGTGCCAGGGACAATCAGCCCCAGCATTTT.

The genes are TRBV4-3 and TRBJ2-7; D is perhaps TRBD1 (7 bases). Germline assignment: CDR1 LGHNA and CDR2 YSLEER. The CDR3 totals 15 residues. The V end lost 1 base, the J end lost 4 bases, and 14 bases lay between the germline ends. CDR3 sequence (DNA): TGCGCCAGCAGCCAAGGTTTCAGGGGGGCGTACGAGCAGTACTTC. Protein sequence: CASSQGFRGAYEQYF.

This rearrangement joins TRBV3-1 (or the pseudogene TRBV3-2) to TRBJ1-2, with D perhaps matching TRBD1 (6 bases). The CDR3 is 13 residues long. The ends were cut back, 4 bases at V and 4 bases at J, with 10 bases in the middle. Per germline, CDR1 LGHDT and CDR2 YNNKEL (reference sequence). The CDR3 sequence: CASSPDSLYGYTF. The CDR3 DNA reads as TGTGCCAGCAGCCCGGACAGCCTCTATGGCTACACCTTC.

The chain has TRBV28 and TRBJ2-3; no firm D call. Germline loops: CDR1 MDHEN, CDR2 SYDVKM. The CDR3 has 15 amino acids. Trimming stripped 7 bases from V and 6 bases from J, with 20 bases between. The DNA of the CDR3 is TGTGCCAGCACCCCCTTCGTGGGTGGGCGGGATACGCAGTATTTT. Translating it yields CASTPFVGGRDTQYF.

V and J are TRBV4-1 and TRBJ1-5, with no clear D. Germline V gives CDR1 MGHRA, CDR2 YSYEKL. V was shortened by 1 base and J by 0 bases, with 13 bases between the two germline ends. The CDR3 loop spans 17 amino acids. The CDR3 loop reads CASSQGTGRYSNQPQHF. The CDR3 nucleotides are TGCGCCAGCAGCCAAGGTACCGGCCGGTATAGCAATCAGCCCCAGCATTTT.